Included here is one T cell receptor beta chain sequence, with context. The antigen remains unidentified. The repertoire was sequenced with immunoSEQ multiplex PCR; TCRdb's copy has only in-frame clones and lacks some. The sample contains roughly 38,000 clones, about 88% of which appear only once. V was trimmed by 2 bases and J by 2 bases, leaving 9 bases between them. Germline-derived CDR1 and CDR2 are SGHVS and FNYEAQ. The length of the CDR3 is 14 residues. In every patient, relapse followed autologous stem cell transplantation, while exposure to brentuximab vedotin differed. The record originates from a study of PD-1 blockade in classical Hodgkin lymphoma. Study-level findings and limits: Before treatment, complete responders showed about the same diversity as newly diagnosed patients.

The TCR originated in a human donor with classical Hodgkin lymphoma. The sample consisted of peripheral blood mononuclear cells (PBMCs), taken before the second cycle of nivolumab. The rearrangement uses TRBV7-6 and TRBJ2-5, with D uncertain. Here the CDR3 DNA reads TGTGCCAGCAGCTTATACCCGAAACAAGAGACCCAGTACTTC. This sequence encodes CASSLYPKQETQYF.